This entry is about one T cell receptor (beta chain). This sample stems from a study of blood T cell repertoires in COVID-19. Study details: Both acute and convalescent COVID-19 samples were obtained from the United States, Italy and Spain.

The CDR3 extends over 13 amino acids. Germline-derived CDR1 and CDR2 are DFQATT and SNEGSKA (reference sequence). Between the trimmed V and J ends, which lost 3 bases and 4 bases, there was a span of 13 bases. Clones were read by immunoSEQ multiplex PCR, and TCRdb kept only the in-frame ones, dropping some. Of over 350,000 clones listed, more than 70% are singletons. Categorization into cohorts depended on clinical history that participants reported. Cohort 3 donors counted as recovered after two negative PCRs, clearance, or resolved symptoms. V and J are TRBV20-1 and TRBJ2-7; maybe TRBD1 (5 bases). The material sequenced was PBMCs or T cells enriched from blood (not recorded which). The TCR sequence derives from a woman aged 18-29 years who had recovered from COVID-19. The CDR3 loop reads CSASQTVTYEQYF. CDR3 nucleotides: TGCAGTGCTAGTCAGACAGTGACATACGAGCAGTACTTC.